This passage covers 24 T cell receptor beta chains from one sample sequenced in a study of blood T cell repertoires in COVID-19 (dated by TCRdb to between 2020 and 2021). Library preparation used the immunoSEQ multiplex PCR assay. TCRdb re-hosts the immuneACCESS table, in-frame sequences only. Its copies lack some clones; in the studies checked, an unresolved V gene accounts for under half of them, and the cause for the rest is not known. The sample yields over 250,000 clones; around 89% were counted once. The ten largest make up around 2% of the sample. Sequencing was carried out using PBMCs or T cells enriched from blood (not recorded which). The source of these receptors is a woman aged 55-75 years in a cohort exposed to, infected with or recovered from COVID-19 (not recorded which).

This clone appeared a single time. The chain carries TRBV6-5 and TRBJ2-3; 7 bases are shared with TRBD1. Germline values: CDR1 MNHEY, CDR2 SVGAGI. Germline trimming cut 0 bases from V and 6 bases from J; bases unmatched to any gene: 6. The CDR3 loop spans 15 amino acids. Written as DNA, the CDR3 is TGTGCCAGCAGTTACTCGGACAGGTCCCAGGATACGCAGTATTTT. Protein product: CASSYSDRSQDTQYF.

This rearrangement joins TRBV11-3 to TRBJ1-3; a weak D match, TRBD1 (5 bases). Germline CDR1 and CDR2: SGHNT and YENEEA. V lost 5 bases to trimming and J lost 7 bases, with 15 bases between them. There are 14 residues in the CDR3. CDR3 bases: TGTGCCAGCAGCACCAGCGGGGGTGGCAACACCATATATTTT. This sequence encodes CASSTSGGGNTIYF.

Only a few counts were recorded for this clone. This sequence joins TRBV7-2 and TRBJ1-1; maybe TRBD1 (5 bases). Germline CDR1 is SGHTA and CDR2 is FQGNSA. The CDR3 totals 14 residues. With 4 bases removed from V and 5 bases from J, the gap between germline ends came to 14 bases. In DNA, the CDR3 is TGTGCCAGCAGCTCACCAGGGATTCGGACTGAAGCTTTCTTT. The encoded protein is CASSSPGIRTEAFF.

CDR3 DNA sequence: TGTGCCAGCAGTGAAGGGGCGCCTCCTAATGAAAAACTGTTTTTT. This encodes CASSEGAPPNEKLFF. This sequence joins TRBV6-1 and TRBJ1-4; D gene unclear. CDR1 is MNHNS and CDR2 is SASEGT in the germline V gene. The CDR3 totals 15 residues. Between the trimmed V and J ends, which lost 1 base and 3 bases, there was a span of 9 bases.

The V and J genes are TRBV28 and TRBJ2-3, with TRBD2 matching over 10 bases. Trimming at V came to 8 bases and at J to 4 bases, leaving 12 bases not matched to a gene. The CDR3 runs to 16 residues. The V gene's germline CDR1 is MDHEN and CDR2 SYDVKM. The CDR3 spells CASGLPSGSGADTQYF. CDR3 in DNA: TGTGCCAGCGGATTGCCTAGCGGGAGTGGCGCAGATACGCAGTATTTT.

This chain joins TRBV7-8 and TRBJ2-7; 14 bases agree with TRBD2. This CDR3 contains 17 residues. J gave up 2 bases and V 5 bases, and 8 bases lay outside the gene matches. CDR1 and CDR2 (germline): SGHVS, FQNEAQ. As DNA, the CDR3 is TGTGCCAGCAGCGGGAAGAAGGGACTAGCGGGAGCCTACGAGCAGTACTTC. Translated, it gives CASSGKKGLAGAYEQYF.

The V call is TRBV2, the J call TRBJ1-5; the D is unclear. Germline V CDR1 and CDR2: SNHLY, FYNNEI. The CDR3 is made up of 13 amino acids. V gave up 7 bases and J gave up 7 bases, with 14 bases separating them. The CDR3 region has the DNA TGTGCCAGCAATTTCGGGAAGAGGCAGCCCCAGCATTTT. Its translation is CASNFGKRQPQHF.

Points on this clone: The same CDR3 also results from other DNA sequences found in this sample. CDR3 coding DNA: TGTGCCAGCAGCCTAGCGGGTTTATACAATGAGCAGTTCTTC. Protein sequence: CASSLAGLYNEQFF. V and J are TRBV2 and TRBJ2-1; 8 nucleotides agree with TRBD2. V trimming: 6 bases; J trimming: 4 bases; junction bases outside the gene matches: 5. The CDR3 runs to 14 residues. In germline, CDR1 is SNHLY, CDR2 FYNNEI.

This clone occurred a few times. The rearrangement uses TRBV28 and TRBJ2-7, with a possible D match to TRBD1 (6 bases). V was pared by 6 bases and J by 2 bases, with 14 bases between. Germline V gene sequence: CDR1 MDHEN, CDR2 SYDVKM. CDR3 length: 14 amino acids. The CDR3: CASRMRTAPYEQYF. CDR3 sequence (DNA): TGTGCCAGCAGGATGAGGACAGCCCCCTACGAGCAGTACTTC.

This chain joins TRBV18 and TRBJ1-4, with 10 nucleotides matching TRBD1. Germline loops: CDR1 KGHSH, CDR2 LQKENI. The CDR3 is 17 residues long. With V trimmed by 0 bases and J by 7 bases, 8 bases remained unmatched. CDR3 DNA sequence: TGTGCCAGCTCACCACCGGACAGGGGGTGGAATGGTGAAAAACTGTTTTTT. Protein: CASSPPDRGWNGEKLFF.

The chain links TRBV24-1 to TRBJ2-7, with a weak D call TRBD1 (5 bases). V was cut by 5 bases and J by 0 bases, with 7 bases left in between. Germline V lookup: CDR1 KGHDR, CDR2 SFDVKD. The CDR3 is 13 amino acids. The CDR3 DNA is TGTGCCACCAGTGGAGACAGCTCCTACGAGCAGTACTTC. This encodes CATSGDSSYEQYF.

This clone was recorded once. The rearrangement uses TRBV5-3 and TRBJ1-1; 7 bases match TRBD1. TRBV5-3 is placed among ORFs of uncertain function. V was pared by 3 bases and J by 5 bases, with 4 bases of the junction left unmatched. CDR3 length: 13 amino acids. The DNA for the CDR3 is TGTGCCAGAAGCTCAGGGGGTCGAACTGAAGCTTTCTTT. It yields the protein CARSSGGRTEAFF.

The chain has TRBV23-1 and TRBJ2-5, with 8 bases that match TRBD2. TRBV23-1 is designated an ORF whose function remains uncertain. Trimming removed 2 bases from V and 3 bases from J; junction bases left unmatched: 5. The CDR3 consists of 15 residues. The CDR3 nucleotides are TGCGCCAGCAGTCAACGTGGGACTAGGAAAGAGACCCAGTACTTC. Its protein is CASSQRGTRKETQYF.

The rearrangement joins TRBV11-2 to TRBJ2-7, with D possibly matching TRBD1 (6 bases). The CDR3 totals 13 residues. Trimming took off 5 bases at V and 8 bases at J, with 16 bases between the two ends. CDR1 SGHAT and CDR2 FQNNGV come from the germline V gene. The CDR3 reads CASSPPDSGQQYF. CDR3 DNA: TGTGCCAGCAGCCCCCCGGACAGCGGCCAGCAGTACTTC.

The rearrangement links TRBV2 to TRBJ2-7; 11 bases align to TRBD1. Germline CDR1 is SNHLY and CDR2 is FYNNEI. V was pared by 6 bases and J by 0 bases, with 4 bases of the junction left unmatched. This CDR3 region has 15 residues. Written as DNA, the CDR3 is TGTGCCAGCAGACTCGGACAGGGGGCCTCCTACGAGCAGTACTTC. Translating it yields CASRLGQGASYEQYF.

V and J are TRBV5-1 and TRBJ1-1; a weak D match, TRBD1 (6 bases). The CDR3 extends over 15 amino acids. Between the trimmed V and J ends, which lost 8 bases and 1 base, there was a span of 18 bases. Germline CDR1 reads SGHRS; CDR2 reads YFSETQ. This CDR3 is CARTTDRTTNTEAFF. CDR3 bases: TGCGCCAGAACAACGGACAGAACGACGAACACTGAAGCTTTCTTT.

Notes on this clone: This sample also contains other DNA sequences that code for the same CDR3. The chain recombines TRBV6-1 with TRBJ1-5; D might be TRBD1 (5 bases). Germline values: CDR1 MNHNS, CDR2 SASEGT. CDR3 size: 14 residues. The germline V and J ends were trimmed by 2 bases and 6 bases, with 11 bases remaining between them. CDR3 nucleotide sequence: TGTGCCAGCAGTGAACGGGGGGGAGGTCAGCCCCAGCATTTT. This sequence encodes CASSERGGGQPQHF.

V usage is TRBV4-3 and J usage is TRBJ2-1; no definite D call. Germline V gene lookup returns CDR1 LGHNA and CDR2 YSLEER. Trimming removed 1 base at V and 1 base at J, with 11 bases between. This CDR3 is 16 amino acids long. In nucleotides, the CDR3 is TGCGCCAGCAGCCAAGTCCTCCCAGGTTCCTACAATGAGCAGTTCTTC. The encoded protein is CASSQVLPGSYNEQFF.

This clone came up a few times. The rearrangement uses TRBV5-1 and TRBJ2-1; tentatively, D is TRBD1 (6 bases). The CDR3 contains 15 residues. Trimming took 4 bases from V and 4 from J, leaving 15 bases between them. Per germline, CDR1 SGHRS and CDR2 YFSETQ. The CDR3 sequence is CASSVTGTSYNEQFF. The CDR3 nucleotides read TGCGCCAGCAGCGTGACCGGGACAAGTTACAATGAGCAGTTCTTC.

V usage is TRBV28 and J usage is TRBJ2-7; D might be TRBD1 (6 bases). The CDR3 loop spans 15 amino acids. V was trimmed by 3 bases and J by 5 bases, leaving 17 bases between them. Germline CDR1 is MDHEN and CDR2 is SYDVKM. The CDR3 bases are TGTGCCAGCAGTTTTCTCAGGGGTTCGAGCAACGAGCAGTACTTC. Its translation is CASSFLRGSSNEQYF. The variable domain in full, completed from reference TRBV28 and TRBJ2-7, reads DVKVTQSSRYLVKRTGEKVFLECVQDMDHENMFWYRQDPGLGLRLIYFSYDVKMKEKGDIPEGYSVSREKKERFSLILESASTNQTSMYLCASSFLRGSSNEQYFGPGTRLTVT.

This clone was counted once. J is TRBJ1-6 and V is TRBV30, with D possibly matching TRBD1 (6 bases). V lost 1 base and J lost 7, with 17 bases in between. Germline CDR1 is GTSNPN and CDR2 is SVGIG (reference sequence). CDR3 size: 16 residues. The CDR3 DNA follows: TGTGCCTGGAGTGCCCCTCAGGGGCGCCGGAATTCACCCCTCCACTTT. Amino acids: CAWSAPQGRRNSPLHF.

V and J are TRBV6-5 and TRBJ1-3; weak D call: TRBD1 (6 bases). The germline V and J ends were trimmed by 6 bases and 5 bases, with 11 bases remaining between them. Germline V gene sequence: CDR1 MNHEY, CDR2 SVGAGI. The CDR3 length is 13 residues. CDR3 protein: CASRRGTRNTIYF. The CDR3 bases are TGTGCCAGCAGGAGGGGGACAAGAAACACCATATATTTT.

The CDR3 sequence is CASSPDHHRVNTEAFF. The CDR3 DNA is TGTGCCAGCAGCCCAGACCATCACAGGGTAAACACTGAAGCTTTCTTT. The rearrangement uses TRBV7-3 and TRBJ1-1; a weak D match, TRBD1 (6 bases). The CDR3 runs to 16 residues. Trimming pared 5 bases from V and 2 bases from J, leaving 18 bases between. Germline assignment: CDR1 SGHTA and CDR2 FQGTGA.

About this clone: The same CDR3 is also encoded by other DNA sequences in this sample. The chain couples TRBV6-5 to TRBJ2-7; D not certain. The V gene's germline CDR1 is MNHEY and CDR2 SVGAGI. The CDR3 has 11 amino acids. V was pared by 5 bases and J by 3 bases, with 5 bases between. In nucleotides, the CDR3 is TGTGCCAGCAGTAGACTCTACGAGCAGTACTTC. It is translated as CASSRLYEQYF.